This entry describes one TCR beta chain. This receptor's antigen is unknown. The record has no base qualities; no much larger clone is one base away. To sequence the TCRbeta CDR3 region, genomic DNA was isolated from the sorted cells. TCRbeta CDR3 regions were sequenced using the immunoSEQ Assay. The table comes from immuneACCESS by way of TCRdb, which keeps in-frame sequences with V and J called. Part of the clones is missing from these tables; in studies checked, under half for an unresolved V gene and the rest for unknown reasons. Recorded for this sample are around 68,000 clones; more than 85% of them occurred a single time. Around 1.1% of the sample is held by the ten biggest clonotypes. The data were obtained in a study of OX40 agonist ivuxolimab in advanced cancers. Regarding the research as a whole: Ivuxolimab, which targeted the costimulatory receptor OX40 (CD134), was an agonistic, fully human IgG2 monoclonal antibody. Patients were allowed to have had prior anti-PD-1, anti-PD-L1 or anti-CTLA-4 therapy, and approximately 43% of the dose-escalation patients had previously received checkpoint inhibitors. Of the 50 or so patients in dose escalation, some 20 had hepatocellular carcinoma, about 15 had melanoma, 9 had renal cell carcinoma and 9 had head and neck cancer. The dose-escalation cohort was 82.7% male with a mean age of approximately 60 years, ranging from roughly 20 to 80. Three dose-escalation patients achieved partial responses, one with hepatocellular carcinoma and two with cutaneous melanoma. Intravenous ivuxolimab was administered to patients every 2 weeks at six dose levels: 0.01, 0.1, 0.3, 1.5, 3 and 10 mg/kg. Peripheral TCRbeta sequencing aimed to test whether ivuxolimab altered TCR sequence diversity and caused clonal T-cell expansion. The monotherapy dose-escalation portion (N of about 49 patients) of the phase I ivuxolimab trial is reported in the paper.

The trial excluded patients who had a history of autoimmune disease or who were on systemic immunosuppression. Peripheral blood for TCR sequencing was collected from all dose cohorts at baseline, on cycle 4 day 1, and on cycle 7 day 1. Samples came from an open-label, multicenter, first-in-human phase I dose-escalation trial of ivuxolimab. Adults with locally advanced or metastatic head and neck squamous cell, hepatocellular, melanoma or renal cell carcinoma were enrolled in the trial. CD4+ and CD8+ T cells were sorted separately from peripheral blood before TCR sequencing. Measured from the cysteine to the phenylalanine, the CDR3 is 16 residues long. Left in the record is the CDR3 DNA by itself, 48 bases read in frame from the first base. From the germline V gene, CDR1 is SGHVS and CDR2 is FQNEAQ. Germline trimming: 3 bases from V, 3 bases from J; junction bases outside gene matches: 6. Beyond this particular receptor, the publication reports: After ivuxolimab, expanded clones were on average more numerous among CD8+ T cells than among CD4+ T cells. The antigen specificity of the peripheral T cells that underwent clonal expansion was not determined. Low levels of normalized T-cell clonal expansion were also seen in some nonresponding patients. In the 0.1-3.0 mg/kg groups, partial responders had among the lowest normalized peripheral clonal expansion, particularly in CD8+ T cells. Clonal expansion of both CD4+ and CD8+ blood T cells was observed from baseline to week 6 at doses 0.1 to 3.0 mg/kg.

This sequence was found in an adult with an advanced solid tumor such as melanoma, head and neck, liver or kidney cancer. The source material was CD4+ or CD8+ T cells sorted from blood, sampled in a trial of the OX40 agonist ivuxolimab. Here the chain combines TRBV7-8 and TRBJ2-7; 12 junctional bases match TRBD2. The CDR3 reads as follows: CASSFRGTSGFYEQYF. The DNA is TGTGCCAGCAGCTTCCGAGGGACTAGCGGGTTCTACGAGCAGTACTTC. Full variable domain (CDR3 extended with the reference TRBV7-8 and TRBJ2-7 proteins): GAGVSQSPRYKVAKRGQDVALRCDPISGHVSLFWYQQALGQGPEFLTYFQNEAQLDKSGLPSDRFFAERPEGSVSTLKIQRTQQEDSAVYLCASSFRGTSGFYEQYFGPGTRLTVT.